The 13 T cell receptor beta chains in this list originate from one sample, sequenced in a study of long-term antiretroviral therapy in people with HIV. immunoSEQ v3.0 was run at survey level. Produced via immunoSEQ multiplex PCR; TCRdb's table is partial and in-frame only. The sample lists around 11,000 clones, about four fifths occurring once. Sample: unsorted PBMCs, taken 1.8 years after starting antiretroviral therapy. The receptor source for this set is a man aged 35-49 years with HIV.

The sample holds a few counts of this clone. In DNA, the CDR3 is TGCGCCAGCAGCCAAGATAGGGCGTCAGGTGAGCAGTTCTTC. Residues: CASSQDRASGEQFF. The chain has TRBV4-1 and TRBJ2-1, with D uncertain. Germline CDR1 MGHRA, CDR2 YSYEKL. The CDR3 spans 14 residues. The V and J ends lost 0 bases and 9 bases respectively, with 12 bases between them.

This clone has more than one count but fewer than ten. The J gene is TRBJ2-7, the V gene TRBV6-5; tentative D call: TRBD1 (5 bases). The CDR3 is 13 residues long. From germline, CDR1 is MNHEY and CDR2 SVGAGI. V was pared by 5 bases and J by 1 base, with 9 bases between. CDR3 protein: CASSPRDSYEQYF. The CDR3, as DNA: TGTGCCAGCAGTCCCAGGGATTCCTACGAGCAGTACTTC.

This chain uses TRBV29-1 with TRBJ2-7; TRBD1 matches 8 bases. This CDR3 is 12 amino acids long. The junction had 7 bases not matched to a gene; V was cut back by 5 bases and J by 7 bases. In germline, CDR1 is SQVTM, CDR2 ANQGSEA. CDR3 amino acids: CSVRQGTGEQYF. The CDR3 DNA sequence: TGCAGCGTTCGACAGGGGACCGGGGAGCAGTACTTC.

The gene calls are TRBV6-1 and TRBJ2-3, with a weak D call TRBD2 (6 bases). Germline CDR1 MNHNS, CDR2 SASEGT. Trimming removed 8 bases from V and 7 bases from J, with 16 bases in between. CDR3 length equals 13 residues. The CDR3 sequence: CASGGIERNTQYF. The DNA of the CDR3 is TGTGCCAGCGGGGGGATTGAACGGAATACGCAGTATTTT.

The chain is built from TRBV15 and TRBJ1-2; D is unresolved. The CDR3 totals 14 residues. The germline V gene encodes CDR1 LNHNV and CDR2 YYDKDF (reference sequence). The V and J ends lost 4 bases and 4 bases respectively, with 13 bases between them. This CDR3 is CATSMGLEGYGYTF. Written as DNA, the CDR3 is TGTGCCACCAGCATGGGCCTCGAAGGCTATGGCTACACCTTC.

This sequence joins TRBV11-3 and TRBJ2-5; 7 bases are shared with TRBD2. Germline V lookup: CDR1 SGHNT, CDR2 YENEEA. The CDR3 is made up of 15 amino acids. The junction had 11 bases not matched to a gene; V was cut back by 5 bases and J by 5 bases. CDR3 DNA sequence: TGTGCCAGCAGCGAGGACGGCGGGAGTCAGGAGACCCAGTACTTC. This gives the protein CASSEDGGSQETQYF. Complete variable domain (other parts from reference TRBV11-3 and TRBJ2-5): EAGVVQSPRYKIIEKKQPVAFWCNPISGHNTLYWYLQNLGQGPELLIRYENEEAVDDSQLPKDRFSAERLKGVDSTLKIQPAELGDSAVYLCASSEDGGSQETQYFGPGTRLLVL.

Within the sample, this clone is large (0.1 to 1%). The chain combines TRBV7-2 with TRBJ2-1, with D perhaps given as TRBD1 or TRBD2 (6 bases each). Trimming stripped 5 bases from V and 5 bases from J, with 16 bases between. The CDR3 spans 15 residues. CDR1 is SGHTA and CDR2 is FQGNSA in the germline V gene. CDR3 protein: CASSRGPGVNNEQFF. CDR3 coding DNA: TGTGCCAGCAGCCGGGGGCCGGGAGTCAACAATGAGCAGTTCTTC.

For the CDR3, the DNA is TGCAGCGTTGATAACCGGGCGGGACGGGGACACTACGAGCAGTACTTC. This gives the protein CSVDNRAGRGHYEQYF. The chain recombines TRBV29-1 with TRBJ2-7; D possibly uses TRBD1 or TRBD2 (6 bases each). V lost 3 bases and J lost 3, with 21 bases in between. CDR3 length equals 16 residues. CDR1 is SQVTM, CDR2 ANQGSEA, per germline.

This chain uses TRBV7-8 with TRBJ2-5, with 14 positions matching TRBD2. J was trimmed by 3 bases and V by 3 bases; bases with no gene match: 0. Per germline, CDR1 SGHVS and CDR2 FQNEAQ. The CDR3 spans 15 residues. For the CDR3, the DNA is TGTGCCAGCAGCTTGGGACTAGCGGGAGAAGAGACCCAGTACTTC. Encoded protein: CASSLGLAGEETQYF.

The chain recombines TRBV27 with TRBJ2-5, with TRBD1 matching over 8 bases. Looked up from germline, CDR1 is MNHEY and CDR2 is SMNVEV (reference sequence). This CDR3 is 13 amino acids long. The V segment lost 5 bases and the J segment 5 bases; nucleotides outside the gene matches: 4. CDR3 loop: CASSDRGFETQYF. DNA of the CDR3: TGTGCCAGCAGTGACAGGGGTTTCGAGACCCAGTACTTC.

The gene calls are TRBV11-3 and TRBJ2-1; D possibly corresponds to TRBD1 (5 bases). This CDR3 has 13 residues. Germline lookup yields CDR1 SGHNT and CDR2 YENEEA. V lost 5 bases and J 9 bases, leaving 14 bases between the germline ends. The CDR3 DNA sequence: TGTGCCAGCAGCACTAACGCAGGGTCTGAGCAGTTCTTC. Translating it yields CASSTNAGSEQFF.

The chain links TRBV28 to TRBJ1-5, with 9 bases aligning to TRBD1. The CDR3 length is 15 residues. From germline, CDR1 is MDHEN and CDR2 SYDVKM. V was pared by 6 bases and J by 3 bases, with 6 bases of the junction left unmatched. CDR3 coding DNA: TGTGCCAGCAGGGATTGGGACAGGGACAATCAGCCCCAGCATTTT. Protein: CASRDWDRDNQPQHF. Variable domain in full (rest from reference TRBV28 and TRBJ1-5): DVKVTQSSRYLVKRTGEKVFLECVQDMDHENMFWYRQDPGLGLRLIYFSYDVKMKEKGDIPEGYSVSREKKERFSLILESASTNQTSMYLCASRDWDRDNQPQHFGDGTRLSIL.

The V call is TRBV9, the J call TRBJ1-2, with 7 bases identical to TRBD1. The CDR3 sequence is 13 residues long. Losses at the gene ends were 0 bases for V and 7 bases for J; bases not matched to a gene: 3. Germline V lookup: CDR1 SGDLS, CDR2 YYNGEE. The DNA for the CDR3 is TGTGCCAGCAGCGTAGGACAGGGAAGTGGCTACACCTTC. Translating it yields CASSVGQGSGYTF.